The 13 T cell receptor beta chains in this list originate from one sample, sequenced in a study of cytomegalovirus exposure and HLA in healthy donors. The PCR ran on 60 Vbeta and 13 Jbeta primers. The protocol was immunoSEQ multiplex PCR, while the TCRdb copy is restricted to in-frame clones and leaves out a portion. The data show approximately 220,000 clones, more than 75% seen once. The sequenced sample was PBMCs. All receptors derive from a man aged 35 to 55 in good health and CMV-seropositive.

This chain uses TRBV27 with TRBJ1-1; 8 bases map to TRBD1. This CDR3 is built from 14 residues. The germline V gene encodes CDR1 MNHEY and CDR2 SMNVEV (reference sequence). Trimming at V came to 5 bases and at J to 8 bases, leaving 10 bases not matched to a gene. The CDR3 nucleotides read TGTGCCAGCAGTCTCGCCGGGACAGGCGTCGAAGCTTTCTTT. Protein: CASSLAGTGVEAFF.

The V gene is TRBV6-1, the J gene TRBJ2-3; no firm D call. Trimming shortened V by 3 bases and J by 0 bases, and 7 bases separated the two germline ends. Per the germline V gene, CDR1 is MNHNS and CDR2 is SASEGT. The CDR3 spans 14 residues. The CDR3 nucleotides are TGTGCCAGCAGTGAGGCCCTGAGCACAGATACGCAGTATTTT. Its translation: CASSEALSTDTQYF.

V usage is TRBV7-9 and J usage is TRBJ2-1; 12 bases are shared with TRBD2. J gave up 8 bases and V 10 bases, and 12 bases lay outside the gene matches. The germline V gene encodes CDR1 SEHNR and CDR2 FQNEAQ (reference sequence). This CDR3 spans 15 amino acids. In DNA, the CDR3 is TGTGCCACCCAGCAGGCTAGCGGGAGGGATGATGAGCAGTTCTTC. It is translated as CATQQASGRDDEQFF.

V and J are TRBV7-6 and TRBJ2-5; 8 positions agree with TRBD1. The CDR3 has 13 amino acids. The ends lost 5 bases at V and 5 bases at J; junction bases unmatched: 4. CDR1 is SGHVS and CDR2 is FNYEAQ in the germline V gene. The CDR3 protein is CASSQDRVETQYF. The CDR3 coding sequence is TGTGCCAGCAGCCAGGACAGGGTGGAGACCCAGTACTTC.

J is TRBJ2-1 and V is TRBV7-2; 7 bases line up with TRBD1. The CDR3 length is 15 residues. Germline-derived CDR1 and CDR2 are SGHTA and FQGNSA. The J segment lost 9 bases and the V segment lost 0 bases, leaving 8 bases of the junction unmatched. CDR3 sequence reads: CASSLAAGQAGEQFF. The CDR3 DNA reads TGTGCCAGCAGCTTAGCTGCTGGACAGGCGGGTGAGCAGTTCTTC.

The chain couples TRBV7-9 to TRBJ1-1; 12 bases match TRBD1. Germline assignment: CDR1 SEHNR and CDR2 FQNEAQ (reference sequence). Trimming took 5 bases from V and 1 from J; bases not matched to a gene: 8. The CDR3 contains 17 residues. The CDR3 region has the DNA TGTGCCAGCAGCAGCCTGGGACAGGGGGCCGGGAACACTGAAGCTTTCTTT. It encodes CASSSLGQGAGNTEAFF.

A word on this clone: Other nucleotide sequences from this sample produce the same CDR3. The rearrangement joins TRBV9 to TRBJ1-1; 9 bases map to TRBD1. The V gene end was trimmed by 5 bases and the J gene end by 1 base; junction bases not matched to a gene: 0. The CDR3 length is 13 residues. CDR1 is SGDLS, CDR2 YYNGEE, per germline. CDR3 DNA sequence: TGTGCCAGCAGGGGACAGGGGAACACTGAAGCTTTCTTT. Translation gives CASRGQGNTEAFF.

The CDR3 coding sequence is TGTGCCAGCAGTTGGACTAGCTCCTACGAGCAGTACTTC. Its protein is CASSWTSSYEQYF. The chain carries TRBV28 and TRBJ2-7, with 7 bases lining up with TRBD2. The junction had 0 bases not matched to a gene; V was cut back by 4 bases and J by 0 bases. Germline lookup yields CDR1 MDHEN and CDR2 SYDVKM. The CDR3 is 13 amino acids. Complete variable domain (other parts from reference TRBV28 and TRBJ2-7): DVKVTQSSRYLVKRTGEKVFLECVQDMDHENMFWYRQDPGLGLRLIYFSYDVKMKEKGDIPEGYSVSREKKERFSLILESASTNQTSMYLCASSWTSSYEQYFGPGTRLTVT.

V gene TRBV7-9 combines with J gene TRBJ2-5; D perhaps matches TRBD1 (5 bases). Looked up from germline, CDR1 is SEHNR and CDR2 is FQNEAQ (reference sequence). Between the trimmed V and J ends, which lost 4 bases and 4 bases, there was a span of 7 bases. CDR3 length: 12 amino acids. The CDR3 DNA sequence: TGTGCCAGCAGCTGGGGCGGAGAGACCCAGTACTTC. Translation: CASSWGGETQYF.

This clone was seen only a few times. V usage is TRBV6-1 and J usage is TRBJ1-2, with D perhaps TRBD1 (5 bases). There are 14 residues in the CDR3. Germline-derived CDR1 and CDR2 are MNHNS and SASEGT. Trimming removed 0 bases from V and 8 bases from J, with 13 bases in between. CDR3 protein: CASSEAGQGNGYTF. Written as DNA, the CDR3 is TGTGCCAGCAGTGAAGCGGGCCAGGGAAACGGCTACACCTTC.

The V gene is TRBV18, the J gene TRBJ2-1; no definite D call. The CDR3 sequence is 15 residues long. Trimming removed 2 bases at V and 0 bases at J, with 8 bases between. Germline loops: CDR1 KGHSH, CDR2 LQKENI. CDR3 DNA: TGTGCCAGCTCACCATTAGTTAGCTCCTACAATGAGCAGTTCTTC. Translation: CASSPLVSSYNEQFF.

This clone appeared a single time. J is TRBJ1-4 and V is TRBV4-1, with TRBD1 matching 12 bases. Germline V gene sequence: CDR1 MGHRA, CDR2 YSYEKL. The CDR3 loop spans 15 amino acids. The V gene end was trimmed by 3 bases and the J gene end by 8 bases; junction bases not matched to a gene: 4. DNA of the CDR3: TGCGCCAGCAGCCACTCCGGGACAGGGGGCGAAAAACTGTTTTTT. Its protein product is CASSHSGTGGEKLFF.

Worth noting for this clone: An end of the junction differs from the germline gene, which may be a read error. The chain carries TRBV7-9 and TRBJ1-4, with D possibly being TRBD1 (5 bases). The CDR3 loop spans 14 amino acids. Germline V gene sequence: CDR1 SEHNR, CDR2 FQNEAQ (reference sequence). CDR3 in DNA: TGTGCCAGCAGCCTAGCGGCCGGGGGGGAAAAACTGTTTTTT. Amino acids: CASSLAAGGEKLFF.